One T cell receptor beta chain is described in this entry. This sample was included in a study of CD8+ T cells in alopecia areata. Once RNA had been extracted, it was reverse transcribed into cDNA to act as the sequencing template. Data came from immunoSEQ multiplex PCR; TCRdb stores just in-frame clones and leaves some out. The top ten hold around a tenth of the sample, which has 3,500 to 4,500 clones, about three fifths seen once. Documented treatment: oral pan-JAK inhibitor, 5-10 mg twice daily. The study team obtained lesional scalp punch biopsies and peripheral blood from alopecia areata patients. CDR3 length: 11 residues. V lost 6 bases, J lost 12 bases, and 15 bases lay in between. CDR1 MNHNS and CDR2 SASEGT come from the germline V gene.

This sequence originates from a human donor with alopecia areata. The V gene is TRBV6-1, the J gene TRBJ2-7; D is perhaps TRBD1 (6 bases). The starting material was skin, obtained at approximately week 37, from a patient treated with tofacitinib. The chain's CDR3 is CASSHREKPYF. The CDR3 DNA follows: TGTGCCAGCAGCCACAGGGAAAAGCCGTACTTC.